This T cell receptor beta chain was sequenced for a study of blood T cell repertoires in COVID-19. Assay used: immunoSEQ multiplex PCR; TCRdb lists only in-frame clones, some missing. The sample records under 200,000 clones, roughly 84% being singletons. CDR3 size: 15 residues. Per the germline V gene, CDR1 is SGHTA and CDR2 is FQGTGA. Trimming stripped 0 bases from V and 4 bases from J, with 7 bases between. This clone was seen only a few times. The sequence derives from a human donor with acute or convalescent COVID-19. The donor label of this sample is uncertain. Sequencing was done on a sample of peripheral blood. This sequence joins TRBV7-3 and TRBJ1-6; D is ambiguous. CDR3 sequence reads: CASSLTADYNSPLHF. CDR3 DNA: TGTGCCAGCAGCTTAACAGCCGATTATAATTCACCCCTCCACTTT. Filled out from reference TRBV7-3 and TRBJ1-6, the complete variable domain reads GAGVSQTPSNKVTEKGKYVELRCDPISGHTALYWYRQSLGQGPEFLIYFQGTGAADDSGLPNDRFFAVRPEGSVSTLKIQRTERGDSAVYLCASSLTADYNSPLHFGNGTRLTVT.